The table lists the clone carrying this TCR beta chain with a few counts. Time point given: blood at routine non-recurrence follow-up after resection. The authors sequenced whole RNA from tumor, nontumor lung or frozen PBMC without sorting. In the library, each TCR cDNA molecule bore its own unique molecular identifier. TCRdb re-derived calls from the 5' RACE reads in MiXCR, one entry per CDR3 protein. The sample yields about 100,000 distinct CDR3 sequences, 15% to 20% seen once. V shed 4 bases, J shed 4 bases, and the junction held 5 bases outside the gene matches. Germline assignment: CDR1 SGHKS and CDR2 YYEKEE (reference sequence). The CDR3 runs to 14 residues. The sample belongs to a study of spatial heterogeneity in lung cancer. Across the whole study: The study observed each unique TCR and UMI combination more than ten times on average in raw reads.

This clonotype was sampled from a male donor with early-stage non-small cell lung cancer. Sequences were derived from PBMCs, sampled at follow-up. The rearrangement links TRBV5-5 to TRBJ1-5; 7 bases match TRBD1. The CDR3 coding sequence is TGTGCCAGCAGCGTGACAGGGCAGAATCAGCCCCAGCATTTT. Its protein is CASSVTGQNQPQHF.